A single sample is the source of the 18 T cell receptor beta chains below, sequenced in a study of blood T cell repertoires in COVID-19. Clones were sequenced by immunoSEQ multiplex PCR, and TCRdb holds only the in-frame ones, with some missing. The sample contains under 150,000 clones, 84% of which appear only once. The sample comprised PBMCs or T cells enriched from blood (not recorded which). The receptors derive from a man aged 45 to 65 in a cohort exposed to, infected with or recovered from COVID-19 (not recorded which).

The V and J genes are TRBV29-1 and TRBJ2-3; the D gene is possibly TRBD2 (6 bases). This CDR3 has 13 amino acids. V shed 7 bases and J shed 3 bases, with 14 bases lying between them. From germline, CDR1 is SQVTM and CDR2 ANQGSEA. CDR3 coding DNA: TGCAGCGCACTGGGGGGAGTGACAGATACGCAGTATTTT. Encoded protein: CSALGGVTDTQYF.

This clone was detected a few times. The genes are TRBV5-6 and TRBJ1-3; 7 bases map to TRBD1. After removal of 4 bases from V and 4 bases from J, the junction contained 2 bases not matched to a gene. The CDR3 has 13 amino acids. CDR1 and CDR2 (germline): SGHDT, YYEEEE. CDR3 sequence: CASSRDSGNTIYF. CDR3 in DNA: TGTGCCAGCAGCAGGGACAGCGGAAACACCATATATTTT. The entire variable domain, with the rest obtained from reference TRBV5-6 and TRBJ1-3, is as follows: DAGVTQSPTHLIKTRGQQVTLRCSPKSGHDTVSWYQQALGQGPQFIFQYYEEEERQRGNFPDRFSGHQFPNYSSELNVNALLLGDSALYLCASSRDSGNTIYFGEGSWLTVV.

The J gene is TRBJ2-3, the V gene TRBV5-8; 7 bases align to TRBD1. Trimming removed 0 bases from V and 3 bases from J; junction bases left unmatched: 4. Germline lookup yields CDR1 SGHTS and CDR2 YDEGEE. This CDR3 contains 15 residues. The CDR3 region is CASSLGQGRTDTQYF. CDR3 coding DNA: TGTGCCAGCAGCTTGGGACAGGGAAGAACAGATACGCAGTATTTT.

The genes are TRBV6-5 and TRBJ2-5, with D possibly being TRBD2 (6 bases). Trimming pared 0 bases from V and 6 bases from J, leaving 11 bases between. The CDR3 consists of 14 residues. Germline V gene lookup returns CDR1 MNHEY and CDR2 SVGAGI. CDR3 loop: CASSYSEGTKTQYF. The DNA for the CDR3 is TGTGCCAGCAGTTACTCGGAGGGAACGAAGACCCAGTACTTC.

This rearrangement joins TRBV5-4 to TRBJ1-1, with no clear D. V lost 4 bases, J lost 1 base, and 8 bases lay in between. The CDR3 extends over 13 amino acids. The germline V gene has CDR1 SGHNT and CDR2 YYREEE (reference sequence). CDR3 in DNA: TGTGCCAGCAGCCATACATCGAACACTGAAGCTTTCTTT. Protein product: CASSHTSNTEAFF.

The chain joins TRBV3-1 (or the pseudogene TRBV3-2) to TRBJ2-7; 11 positions match TRBD2. The CDR3 covers 14 residues. V gave up 8 bases and J gave up 5 bases; unmatched junction bases: 8. From germline, CDR1 is LGHDT and CDR2 YNNKEL (reference sequence). The CDR3 DNA reads as TGTGCCAGCTTTTTAGCGGGAGGGCCCCACGAGCAGTACTTC. It codes for CASFLAGGPHEQYF.

On this clone itself: A much larger clone differs by one base, so this may be a read error. The same CDR3 can be traced to other DNA sequences in this sample. The genes are TRBV6-1 and TRBJ1-5; TRBD1 aligns across 8 bases. Losses at the gene ends were 0 bases for V and 6 bases for J; bases not matched to a gene: 4. This CDR3 contains 15 residues. Germline CDR1 is MNHNS and CDR2 is SASEGT. CDR3 in DNA: TGTGCCAGCAGTGAAGCCGGACAGGGTTTTCAGCCCCAGCATTTT. Translating it yields CASSEAGQGFQPQHF.

This clone was seen just once. The chain carries TRBV5-1 and TRBJ2-5; the D gene is possibly TRBD1 (5 bases). CDR1 SGHRS and CDR2 YFSETQ come from the germline V gene. V lost 0 bases and J 2 bases, leaving 8 bases between the germline ends. The CDR3 loop spans 14 amino acids. CDR3 in amino acids: CASSLAGNQETQYF. For the CDR3, the DNA is TGCGCCAGCAGCTTGGCAGGGAATCAAGAGACCCAGTACTTC.

The chain has TRBV15 and TRBJ2-1; no clear D. CDR1 LNHNV and CDR2 YYDKDF come from the germline V gene (reference sequence). CDR3 size: 12 residues. The V end was cut by 3 bases, the J end by 3 bases, with 3 bases between. The CDR3 is CATSSGYNEQFF. For the CDR3, the DNA is TGTGCCACCAGCAGCGGCTACAATGAGCAGTTCTTC.

This chain uses TRBV5-6 with TRBJ1-2, with TRBD1 identical over 8 bases. V lost 4 bases, J lost 3 bases, and 5 bases stayed unmatched. Germline lookup yields CDR1 SGHDT and CDR2 YYEEEE. This CDR3 spans 14 amino acids. The CDR3 spells CASSDLQGDYGYTF. For the CDR3, the DNA is TGTGCCAGCAGCGACCTACAGGGGGACTATGGCTACACCTTC. The full variable domain, rest sourced from reference TRBV5-6 and TRBJ1-2, is DAGVTQSPTHLIKTRGQQVTLRCSPKSGHDTVSWYQQALGQGPQFIFQYYEEEERQRGNFPDRFSGHQFPNYSSELNVNALLLGDSALYLCASSDLQGDYGYTFGSGTRLTVV.

This clone was seen just once. The V call is TRBV15, the J call TRBJ1-5; D perhaps matches TRBD1 (5 bases). Trimming shortened V by 3 bases and J by 1 base, and 13 bases separated the two germline ends. In germline, CDR1 is LNHNV, CDR2 YYDKDF (reference sequence). The CDR3 length is 16 residues. The CDR3 loop reads CATSRAVGGSNQPQHF. CDR3 coding DNA: TGTGCCACCAGCAGGGCGGTGGGGGGAAGCAATCAGCCCCAGCATTTT.

The chain links TRBV6-6 to TRBJ2-3; 9 positions agree with TRBD2. The V and J ends lost 5 bases and 1 base, in that order; junction bases with no gene match: 4. CDR1 is MNHNY and CDR2 is SVGAGI in the germline V gene (reference sequence). The CDR3 is made up of 15 amino acids. CDR3 in amino acids: CASSARTSGTDTQYF. CDR3 nucleotide sequence: TGTGCCAGCAGTGCCCGGACTAGCGGCACAGATACGCAGTATTTT.

The J gene is TRBJ2-2, the V gene TRBV28; D perhaps matches TRBD2 (5 bases). CDR1 is MDHEN and CDR2 is SYDVKM in the germline V gene. This CDR3 contains 16 residues. The V gene lost 3 bases and the J gene lost 0 bases, with 11 bases spanning the gap. As DNA, the CDR3 is TGTGCCAGCAGTTTCGGTCCGGGGACGAACACCGGGGAGCTGTTTTTT. Its translation is CASSFGPGTNTGELFF.

In its sample, this clone was seen a few times. The chain employs TRBV6-4 and TRBJ2-1, with 7 bases matching TRBD2. The CDR3 covers 14 residues. Unmatched junction bases numbered 8, after V lost 4 bases and J lost 8 bases. Germline V gives CDR1 MRHNA, CDR2 SNTAGT. The CDR3 region is CASSVSGERDEQFF. CDR3 in DNA: TGTGCCAGCAGTGTCAGCGGGGAAAGGGATGAGCAGTTCTTC.

The J gene is TRBJ2-1, the V gene TRBV5-4, with no clear D. The germline CDR1 and CDR2 sequences are SGHNT and YYREEE (reference sequence). The ends were cut back, 2 bases at V and 2 bases at J, with 8 bases in the middle. CDR3 length: 14 amino acids. CDR3 in amino acids: CASSFQFTYNEQFF. The CDR3 nucleotides read TGTGCCAGCAGCTTTCAGTTTACCTACAATGAGCAGTTCTTC. Filled out from reference TRBV5-4 and TRBJ2-1, the complete variable domain reads ETGVTQSPTHLIKTRGQQVTLRCSSQSGHNTVSWYQQALGQGPQFIFQYYREEENGRGNFPPRFSGLQFPNYSSELNVNALELDDSALYLCASSFQFTYNEQFFGPGTRLTVL.

This sequence joins TRBV20-1 and TRBJ1-6; 8 positions match TRBD1. The CDR3 spans 14 residues. Germline V gene data show CDR1 as DFQATT and CDR2 as SNEGSKA (reference sequence). J lost 10 bases, V lost 3 bases, and 8 bases had no gene match. CDR3 bases: TGCAGTGCTAGTTTCCAGGGGGCTCGATCACCCCTCCACTTT. As protein: CSASFQGARSPLHF.

The V and J genes are TRBV30 and TRBJ1-2; tentative D call: TRBD1 (6 bases). Between the trimmed V and J ends, which lost 2 bases and 2 bases, there was a span of 12 bases. CDR3 length equals 14 residues. CDR1 is GTSNPN and CDR2 is SVGIG in the germline V gene (reference sequence). As DNA, the CDR3 is TGTGCCTGGAGTCCCGACAGGAACAACTATGGCTACACCTTC. As protein: CAWSPDRNNYGYTF. Using reference TRBV30 and TRBJ1-2 for the parts outside the CDR3, the full variable domain is SQTIHQWPATLVQPVGSPLSLECTVEGTSNPNLYWYRQAAGRGLQLLFYSVGIGQISSEVPQNLSASRPQDRQFILSSKKLLLSDSGFYLCAWSPDRNNYGYTFGSGTRLTVV.

With regard to this clone: One end of the junction does not line up with germline, which may come from a read error. The chain has TRBV29-1 and TRBJ2-1; tentatively, D is TRBD2 (5 bases). From germline, CDR1 is SQVTM and CDR2 ANQGSEA. There are 14 residues in the CDR3. This CDR3 is CSLDYLSSYNEQFF. The CDR3 DNA reads as TGCAGCCTTGACTACTTGAGCTCCTACAATGAGCAGTTCTTC.